These 28 T cell receptor beta chains share one sample of origin, sequenced in a study of shared clonotypes between healthy human individuals. Profiled with immunoSEQ multiplex PCR; TCRdb holds only in-frame clones, not every one. Here the sample spans under 200,000 clones, over 85% being singletons. The sample taken for sequencing was naive CD4+ T cells sorted from blood. Subset denoted: CD45RA+ positively selected. The receptors stem from a woman younger than 45 in good health.

The rearrangement links TRBV7-2 to TRBJ2-7; TRBD2 aligns across 9 bases. J was trimmed by 2 bases and V by 3 bases; bases with no gene match: 5. The CDR3 loop spans 15 amino acids. Germline loops: CDR1 SGHTA, CDR2 FQGNSA. The CDR3 DNA is TGTGCCAGCAGCTTCTTAGCGGGAGAGGCCTACGAGCAGTACTTC. As protein: CASSFLAGEAYEQYF. Full variable domain (remainder filled in from reference TRBV7-2 and TRBJ2-7): GAGVSQSPSNKVTEKGKDVELRCDPISGHTALYWYRQSLGQGLEFLIYFQGNSAPDKSGLPSDRFSAERTGGSVSTLTIQRTQQEDSAVYLCASSFLAGEAYEQYFGPGTRLTVT.

This chain connects TRBV2 to TRBJ2-1, with TRBD1 matching 7 bases. The CDR3 sequence is 12 residues long. Germline V gene data show CDR1 as SNHLY and CDR2 as FYNNEI. The trim removed 9 bases at V and 7 bases at J, leaving 6 bases unmatched. This CDR3 reads CASTGVRNEQFF. In DNA form, the CDR3 reads TGTGCCAGTACAGGGGTGAGGAATGAGCAGTTCTTC.

J is TRBJ2-7 and V is TRBV7-2, with 9 nucleotides matching TRBD2. Germline loops: CDR1 SGHTA, CDR2 FQGNSA. This CDR3 is built from 18 residues. J lost 0 bases, V lost 5 bases, and 14 bases had no gene match. CDR3 nucleotides: TGTGCCAGCAGCCAAAAACGGCTAGCGGGACTTAGCTCCTACGAGCAGTACTTC. Translated: CASSQKRLAGLSSYEQYF.

This CDR3 reads CASQRAGHSYNEQFF. Here the CDR3 DNA reads TGTGCCAGCCAAAGAGCGGGGCATTCCTACAATGAGCAGTTCTTC. This chain joins TRBV27 and TRBJ2-1, with TRBD2 matching over 7 bases. Germline CDR1 MNHEY, CDR2 SMNVEV (reference sequence). Unmatched junction bases numbered 8, after V lost 8 bases and J lost 1 base. The CDR3 runs 15 residues.

This chain links TRBV19 with TRBJ1-3, with TRBD1 identical over 8 bases. This CDR3 comprises 15 residues. V lost 6 bases and J lost 0; bases outside the gene matches: 4. The germline CDR1 and CDR2 sequences are LNHDA and SQIVND (reference sequence). The CDR3 spells CASSDRGPSGNTIYF. DNA for the CDR3: TGTGCCAGTAGCGACAGGGGCCCCTCTGGAAACACCATATATTTT.

The chain uses TRBV28 and TRBJ2-5; a weak D match, TRBD2 (6 bases). Germline CDR1 reads MDHEN; CDR2 reads SYDVKM. Trimming removed 2 bases at V and 4 bases at J, with 14 bases between. This CDR3 spans 15 amino acids. CDR3 nucleotides: TGTGCCAGCAGTTTACCTGGCGGGAACAGAGAGACCCAGTACTTC. Its protein product is CASSLPGGNRETQYF.

Comment on this clone: At one of its ends the junction is not consistent with the germline gene, which may arise from a read error. The V gene is TRBV15, the J gene TRBJ2-1; D is unclear. This CDR3 region has 13 residues. The germline V gene has CDR1 LNHNV and CDR2 YYDKDF (reference sequence). In DNA, the CDR3 is TGTGCCACCAGCAGAGATTTATCCCCGAACGCGATCTTC. Translating it yields CATSRDLSPNAIF.

The chain couples TRBV21-1 to TRBJ2-7; TRBD2, the table's D call, was not compared with the DNA. TRBV21-1 is shown as a pseudogene. The CDR3 runs to 17 residues. For the CDR3, the DNA is TGTGCCAGCAGCAAAGAGACCGGTAGCGGGAGGACCTACGAGCAGTACTTC. Its protein is CASSKETGSGRTYEQYF.

V is TRBV27 and J is TRBJ2-7, with D uncertain. The CDR3 has 16 residues. Germline lookup yields CDR1 MNHEY and CDR2 SMNVEV (reference sequence). V was cut by 0 bases and J by 3 bases, with 15 bases left in between. The CDR3 nucleotides are TGTGCCAGCAGTTTATCTTCCAGTTTTGGTGGCTACGAGCAGTACTTC. This translates into CASSLSSSFGGYEQYF.

V gene TRBV5-1 combines with J gene TRBJ1-1; no clear D gene. CDR1 and CDR2 from the germline V gene are SGHRS and YFSETQ. V dropped 1 base and J dropped 3 bases, with 13 bases sitting between them. The CDR3 has 15 amino acids. The CDR3 DNA reads as TGCGCCAGCAGCTTGTTTAGCGGGGTTGACACTGAAGCTTTCTTT. Translating gives CASSLFSGVDTEAFF.

This rearrangement joins TRBV2 to TRBJ2-5; a weak D match, TRBD2 (6 bases). Germline lookup yields CDR1 SNHLY and CDR2 FYNNEI. The CDR3 is 17 amino acids. Trimming cost V 1 base and J 0 bases, with 15 bases left between them. CDR3 DNA sequence: TGTGCCAGCAGTGAAGGGGAGGCTAGCCGAGACCAAGAGACCCAGTACTTC. Protein sequence: CASSEGEASRDQETQYF.

This clone was seen a handful of times. The chain combines TRBV27 with TRBJ1-1; 10 bases are a match to TRBD1. V lost 5 bases and J lost 1; bases outside the gene matches: 4. Germline CDR1 and CDR2: MNHEY and SMNVEV (reference sequence). This CDR3 contains 15 residues. As DNA, the CDR3 is TGTGCCAGCAGTCGACAGGGGGCGGAGAACACTGAAGCTTTCTTT. It specifies CASSRQGAENTEAFF.

The chain recombines TRBV13 with TRBJ2-2; 10 nucleotides align to TRBD2. The CDR3 is 17 amino acids. Unmatched junction bases numbered 7, after V lost 2 bases and J lost 4 bases. The germline V gene has CDR1 PRHDT and CDR2 FYEKMQ (reference sequence). CDR3 sequence reads: CASSLKPRLAGTGELFF. The CDR3 region has the DNA TGTGCCAGCAGCTTAAAGCCCAGACTAGCGGGCACCGGGGAGCTGTTTTTT.

The CDR3 region has the DNA TGTGCCACCAGCCTTATATTAGACAGGGCCGAGCAGTACTTC. This encodes CATSLILDRAEQYF. V gene TRBV15 combines with J gene TRBJ2-7; 7 nucleotides align to TRBD1. The germline gives CDR1 LNHNV, CDR2 YYDKDF (reference sequence). The V segment lost 5 bases and the J segment 6 bases; nucleotides outside the gene matches: 10. CDR3 length: 14 residues.

The chain joins TRBV9 to TRBJ1-6; D ambiguous. The CDR3 contains 15 residues. V was clipped by 2 bases and J by 8 bases, with 14 bases between them. Looked up from germline, CDR1 is SGDLS and CDR2 is YYNGEE. The CDR3 sequence: CASSVESSGDSPLHF. CDR3 nucleotide sequence: TGTGCCAGCAGCGTTGAGTCATCCGGTGATTCACCCCTCCACTTT.

This CDR3 is CASSTILAGESDDEQFF. CDR3 in DNA: TGTGCCAGCAGCACAATACTAGCGGGAGAGTCTGACGATGAGCAGTTCTTC. The rearrangement links TRBV27 to TRBJ2-1, with 11 bases identical to TRBD2. V was pared by 6 bases and J by 8 bases, with 15 bases of the junction left unmatched. CDR1 is MNHEY and CDR2 is SMNVEV in the germline V gene (reference sequence). The CDR3 consists of 17 residues.

The chain couples TRBV27 to TRBJ1-2; 7 nucleotides match TRBD1. Per germline, CDR1 MNHEY and CDR2 SMNVEV (reference sequence). The V and J ends lost 8 bases and 7 bases, in that order; junction bases with no gene match: 10. The CDR3 covers 13 residues. CDR3 in amino acids: CASGYGTAGGYTF. For the CDR3, the DNA is TGTGCCAGCGGGTACGGGACAGCGGGTGGCTACACCTTC.

This clone was detected once. The genes are TRBV11-3 and TRBJ2-5, with TRBD2 matching over 11 bases. The J segment lost 0 bases and the V segment lost 6 bases, leaving 6 bases of the junction unmatched. The CDR3 sequence is 16 residues long. The germline gives CDR1 SGHNT, CDR2 YENEEA. The CDR3 spells CASRYRTSGHQETQYF. DNA for the CDR3: TGTGCCAGCAGATACCGGACTAGCGGGCACCAAGAGACCCAGTACTTC.

The rearrangement uses TRBV5-1 and TRBJ2-5; no reliable D call. Judging by the DNA end, TRBJ2-7 fits better; the J call may be wrong. Germline values: CDR1 SGHRS, CDR2 YFSETQ. The CDR3 loop spans 13 amino acids. CDR3 bases: TGCGCCAGCAGCGGTGACCAACACTACGAGCAGTACTTC. Its protein is CASSGDQHYEQYF.

The rearrangement joins TRBV7-9 to TRBJ2-2, with 8 bases aligning to TRBD1. With V trimmed by 3 bases and J by 1 base, 1 base remained unmatched. CDR1 is SEHNR and CDR2 is FQNEAQ in the germline V gene (reference sequence). The CDR3 has 15 residues. The CDR3 reads CASSFRGQNTGELFF. CDR3 sequence (DNA): TGTGCCAGCAGCTTCAGGGGGCAGAACACCGGGGAGCTGTTTTTT.

The chain has TRBV28 and TRBJ2-5, with TRBD2 as a possible D gene (5 bases). With 3 bases removed from V and 11 bases from J, the gap between germline ends came to 19 bases. The CDR3 is made up of 14 amino acids. CDR1 and CDR2 from the germline V gene are MDHEN and SYDVKM. This CDR3 is CASSFHRRLGEQYF. The CDR3 DNA reads as TGTGCCAGCAGTTTCCACCGACGGCTCGGGGAGCAGTACTTC.

The chain employs TRBV27 and TRBJ1-5; the match to TRBD1 covers 10 bases. Unmatched junction bases numbered 9, after V lost 5 bases and J lost 5 bases. This CDR3 region has 16 residues. Per germline, CDR1 MNHEY and CDR2 SMNVEV (reference sequence). In DNA, the CDR3 is TGTGCCAGCAGTCCCAGGGACAGGGGACGGGATCAGCCCCAGCATTTT. It is translated as CASSPRDRGRDQPQHF.

Written as DNA, the CDR3 is TGCGCCAGCTCGGACCAAGAGACCCAGTACTTC. Protein sequence: CASSDQETQYF. The chain links TRBV5-1 to TRBJ2-5, with D hard to call. Germline V CDR1 and CDR2: SGHRS, YFSETQ. Trimming removed 7 bases at V and 0 bases at J, with 4 bases between. This CDR3 region has 11 residues.

This rearrangement joins TRBV6-1 to TRBJ1-2, with TRBD1 matching 11 bases. Germline loops: CDR1 MNHNS, CDR2 SASEGT. Germline trimming cut 1 base from V and 13 bases from J; bases unmatched to any gene: 20. The CDR3 has 18 residues. CDR3 DNA sequence: TGTGCCAGCAGTGAAGTTCTAGGGTCCGGGACAGGGGGAACTCGAGGCACCTTC. Amino acids: CASSEVLGSGTGGTRGTF.

CDR3 DNA: TGTGCCAGCAGTCCTACGGGGACTACCTCCGATGAGCAGTTCTTC. This gives the protein CASSPTGTTSDEQFF. V gene TRBV2 combines with J gene TRBJ2-1, with TRBD2 identical over 7 bases. Germline V lookup: CDR1 SNHLY, CDR2 FYNNEI. The CDR3 consists of 15 residues. V gave up 5 bases and J gave up 8 bases; unmatched junction bases: 12.

This clone appeared a single time. As DNA, the CDR3 is TGTGCCAGCAGCGTGGACAGGGTTCACGAGCAGTACTTC. Protein: CASSVDRVHEQYF. This chain connects TRBV5-4 to TRBJ2-7; 8 bases align to TRBD1. Per germline, CDR1 SGHNT and CDR2 YYREEE (reference sequence). The CDR3 extends over 13 amino acids. V was clipped by 4 bases and J by 5 bases; unmatched bases: 5.

The rearrangement joins TRBV2 to TRBJ2-7; the D is unclear. Germline V lookup: CDR1 SNHLY, CDR2 FYNNEI. The CDR3 totals 12 residues. Between the trimmed V and J ends, which lost 2 bases and 3 bases, there was a span of 5 bases. The CDR3 coding sequence is TGTGCCAGCAGTGAAATCTACTACGAGCAGTACTTC. Translating gives CASSEIYYEQYF.

The rearrangement uses TRBV27 and TRBJ1-4, with a tentative D call TRBD1 (6 bases). V was clipped by 6 bases and J by 4 bases, with 12 bases between them. Germline values: CDR1 MNHEY, CDR2 SMNVEV (reference sequence). This CDR3 has 14 amino acids. CDR3 bases: TGTGCCAGCAGAACCCTCAGGGGTAATGAAAAACTGTTTTTT. Amino acids: CASRTLRGNEKLFF.